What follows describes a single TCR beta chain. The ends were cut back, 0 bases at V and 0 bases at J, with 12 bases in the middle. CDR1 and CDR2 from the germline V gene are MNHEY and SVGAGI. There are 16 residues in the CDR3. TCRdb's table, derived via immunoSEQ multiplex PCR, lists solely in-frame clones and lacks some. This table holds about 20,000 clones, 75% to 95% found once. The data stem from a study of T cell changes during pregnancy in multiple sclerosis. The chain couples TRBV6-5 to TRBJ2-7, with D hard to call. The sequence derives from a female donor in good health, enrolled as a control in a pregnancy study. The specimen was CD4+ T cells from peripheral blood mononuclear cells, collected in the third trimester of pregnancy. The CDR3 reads CASSYSFSHSSYEQYF. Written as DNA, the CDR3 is TGTGCCAGCAGTTACTCGTTCAGCCACAGCTCCTACGAGCAGTACTTC.